These T cell receptor beta chains were read from a single sample in a study of technical replicates of blood from several donors. Sequencing was performed with immunoSEQ multiplex PCR; in TCRdb, only in-frame clones are kept and a portion is missing. Altogether tens of thousands of clones are present, roughly 98% being singletons, with the ten largest covering around 0.15%. The sequencing sample was made of T cells isolated from PBMCs. These receptors came from a human donor in good health. Both conserved end residues are part of each CDR3. The D gene is left open where the match is weak. Not all rows give a size; the values are once, few, many and, for expanded clones, a class.

NA,TRBJ2-5,few,TRBV9,CASSERPGDQETQYF,TGTGCCAGCAGCGAAAGACCGGGGGACCAAGAGACCCAGTACTTC
NA,TRBJ2-6,NA,TRBV2,CASRLETSGANVLTF,TGTGCCAGCAGGCTAGAGACCTCTGGGGCCAACGTCCTGACTTTC
TRBD2,TRBJ2-3,NA,TRBV4-1,CASSQAAGGSTDTQYF,TGCGCCAGCAGCCAAGCGGCGGGGGGAAGCACAGATACGCAGTATTTT
NA,TRBJ1-1,NA,TRBV6-5,CASSLRQSTEAFF,TGTGCCAGCAGTCTAAGACAGTCCACTGAAGCTTTCTTT
NA,TRBJ2-5,NA,TRBV28,CATASTGQETQYF,TGTGCCACCGCATCGACAGGCCAAGAGACCCAGTACTTC
TRBD1,TRBJ2-7,NA,TRBV11-2,CASSSDRGSYEQYF,TGTGCCAGCAGCTCGGACAGGGGGTCTTACGAGCAGTACTTC
NA,TRBJ1-1,NA,TRBV7-9,CASSLEAGRTEAFF,TGTGCCAGCAGCTTAGAAGCAGGGCGGACTGAAGCTTTCTTT
TRBD1,TRBJ2-7,NA,TRBV29-1,CSVEDPTGVSYEQYF,TGCAGCGTTGAAGATCCGACAGGGGTGTCCTACGAGCAGTACTTC
TRBD1,TRBJ2-3,NA,TRBV5-1,CASRMGQLQSTDTQYF,TGCGCCAGCAGGATGGGACAGCTTCAATCCACAGATACGCAGTATTTT
TRBD1,TRBJ1-4,NA,TRBV9,CASGSVPDRADEKLFF,TGTGCCAGCGGCAGCGTCCCGGACAGGGCTGATGAAAAACTGTTTTTT
NA,TRBJ2-7,NA,TRBV7-9,CASSLFPEKYEQYF,TGTGCCAGCAGCTTGTTTCCGGAGAAGTACGAGCAGTACTTC
TRBD1,TRBJ1-5,NA,TRBV6-6,CATLQGSNQPQHF,TGTGCCACTCTACAGGGGAGCAATCAGCCCCAGCATTTT
NA,TRBJ1-6,NA,TRBV6-6,CATQGSGSPLHF,TGTGCCACCCAGGGTTCGGGTTCACCCCTCCACTTT
NA,TRBJ1-5,NA,TRBV6-5,CASSSPQENQPQHF,TGTGCCAGCAGTTCTCCCCAAGAGAATCAGCCCCAGCATTTT
NA,TRBJ2-7,NA,TRBV2,CASSDLGALIATYEQYF,TGTGCCAGCAGTGATTTGGGGGCGCTTATCGCGACCTACGAGCAGTACTTC
NA,TRBJ2-6,NA,TRBV4-2,CASSQVSGLNSGANVLTF,TGTGCCAGCAGCCAAGTCTCTGGGCTAAACTCTGGGGCCAACGTCCTGACTTTC
TRBD2,TRBJ2-3,once,TRBV6-5,CASSYGGRGPDTQYF,TGTGCCAGCAGTTACGGGGGGAGGGGCCCAGATACGCAGTATTTT
NA,TRBJ2-7,NA,TRBV19,CASSFATSSYEQYF,TGTGCCAGTAGTTTCGCTACGAGCTCCTACGAGCAGTACTTC
NA,TRBJ2-2,NA,TRBV19,CASSPQGLGGELFF,TGTGCCAGTAGTCCCCAGGGCCTAGGCGGGGAGCTGTTTTTT
TRBD2,TRBJ2-7,NA,TRBV6-1,CASSEKVGVGLAGAYEQYF,TGTGCCAGCAGTGAAAAGGTAGGGGTCGGACTAGCGGGTGCCTACGAGCAGTACTTC
TRBD1,TRBJ1-4,NA,TRBV7-2,CASSSQATGAYEKLFF,TGTGCCAGCAGCAGTCAGGCGACAGGGGCCTATGAAAAACTGTTTTTT
NA,TRBJ2-1,NA,TRBV5-1,CASSFEAYNEQFF,TGCGCCAGCAGCTTCGAGGCCTACAATGAGCAGTTCTTC
NA,TRBJ1-1,NA,TRBV9,CASSGRGNTEAFF,TGTGCCAGCAGCGGCAGGGGGAACACTGAAGCTTTCTTT
NA,TRBJ1-1,NA,TRBV27,CASSSFDKTEAFF,TGTGCCAGCAGTTCCTTTGACAAGACTGAAGCTTTCTTT
NA,TRBJ2-1,NA,TRBV27,CASLSRSYNEQFF,TGTGCCAGCCTGAGCCGCTCCTACAATGAGCAGTTCTTC
NA,TRBJ1-6,NA,TRBV6-1,CASSERGGSSYNSPLHF,TGTGCCAGCAGTGAAAGGGGTGGAAGCTCCTATAATTCACCCCTCCACTTT
TRBD1,TRBJ2-7,once,TRBV5-6,CASSFIGTGQEQYF,TGTGCCAGCAGCTTCATCGGGACAGGGCAAGAGCAGTACTTC
NA,TRBJ1-2,once,TRBV6-1,CATYWVRGAYGYTF,TGTGCCACCTACTGGGTTAGGGGTGCCTATGGCTACACCTTC
NA,TRBJ1-2,NA,TRBV6-1,CASKTIPRTNYGYTF,TGTGCCAGCAAAACAATTCCCAGGACTAACTATGGCTACACCTTC
NA,TRBJ1-1,NA,TRBV18,CASSPPGRTEAFF,TGTGCCAGCTCACCTCCGGGGAGGACTGAAGCTTTCTTT
NA,TRBJ2-5,NA,TRBV18,CASSTGQQETQYF,TGTGCCAGCTCAACTGGACAGCAAGAGACCCAGTACTTC